Detailed here is one T cell receptor (beta chain). What antigen it recognizes has not been identified. Base-call qualities are not available, and no considerably larger clone is one nucleotide away. The donors were healthy, HIV-negative adults with no recently reported acute infections or vaccinations. All donors were Caucasian adults living in Nashville, Tennessee, USA. For unsorted samples, about 90 million PBMCs were counted and genomic DNA was extracted with the QIAamp DNA Blood Mini kit. Blood was obtained by leukapheresis, after which PBMCs were separated by Ficoll-Histopaque density gradient centrifugation and cryopreserved in liquid nitrogen vapor phase. The CDR3 measures 13 amino acids from cysteine to phenylalanine. The retained sequence is limited to the CDR3, 39 bases, with the frame set at the first base. V is pared back by 8 bases and J by 2 bases, with 12 bases lying between the germline termini. CDR1 and CDR2 are read off the germline V gene as SNHLY and FYNNEI.

Using the deep immunoSEQ assay, TCR CDR3 regions were amplified from genomic DNA by multiplex PCR. Genomic DNA extracted from each cell subset was distributed evenly over all wells of several immunoSEQ 96-well plates, and each plate served as one replicate. For unsorted PBMC, each replicate PCR was loaded with approximately 300 ng genomic DNA, equivalent to approximately 33,000 T cell genomes. Ten immunoSEQ deep assay plates were used to sequence the unsorted PBMC genomic DNA. The purified libraries were quantified using a Qubit 3.0 fluorometer, sized with a Bioanalyzer 2100, and then quantified again using the KAPA Library Quantification kit. A separate single-read 150-cycle Illumina NextSeq 550 flow cell was used to sequence each immunoSEQ 96-well plate. Under the source paper's analysis protocol: Because only junctional sequences without quality scores were contained in the immunoSEQ output, filtering matching that applied to full-length reads could not be performed. Sequences were annotated with PyIR, a Python wrapper for IgBLAST v1.9, and V/J genes and CDR3 were assigned using IMGT germline references. Reads were removed for weak V/J assignments (E-value above 1e-6), missing CDR3, stop codons, out-of-frame junctions, or ambiguous translated residues. V3J clonotypes were defined as sequences sharing an identical inferred V gene, J gene, and CDR3 amino acid sequence. Percentage overlap between repertoires was calculated by dividing the number of shared unique clonotypes by the size of the smaller repertoire. Repertoire richness was assessed with RTK rarefaction, the Chao1 estimator, and Recon v2.1 estimates of unobserved clonotypes. Held by TCRdb, this immuneACCESS table contains in-frame sequences only and omits some clones. Under half of the omission traces to an unresolved V gene where checked; the cause of the rest is unknown. That table gives V, J and clone size, and the DNA gave D and trimming. A total of roughly 490,000 clones appear in this sample, 60% to 85% of them only once. The ten biggest clones cover roughly 13% of the sample.

The data are from a study of shared clonotypes between healthy human individuals (dated by TCRdb to the early 2020s). About the study as a whole: A couple of women and a few men aged 18 to 49 years were included in the cohort. The study deeply sequenced blood TCR repertoires of about 5 healthy adults to estimate repertoire size and the extent of clonotype sharing between individuals. Per donor, leukapheresis produced somewhere between about 0.9 and 9.5 billion PBMCs. Different laboratories and diverse techniques were used to prepare libraries and sequence TCR repertoires, to increase sequencing depth and limit assay-specific biases. General study outcomes and caveats: Sampling was restricted to blood, and TCR repertoires in tissues likely differ from the TCR repertoires found in blood. Because the study included only a small number of donors, the genetic and exposure-history diversity represented was limited. Based on pairwise subsampling, the degree of clonotype sharing among donors was expected to be affected by sequencing depth.

The clonotype was recovered from a middle-aged woman in good health. Some clones in this sample may be carry-over from other donors' samples. The sequence links TRBV2 to TRBJ2-5; too little of a D gene remains to name it. The sample taken for sequencing was PBMCs. The CDR3 amino acid sequence is: CASQEGPQETQYF. The nucleotide sequence reads as follows: TGTGCCAGCCAGGAAGGACCGCAAGAGACCCAGTACTTC.